These T cell receptor beta chains were read from a single sample in a study of blood T cell repertoires in COVID-19. Some clones are missing from TCRdb's copy, which holds only in-frame ones; the method was immunoSEQ multiplex PCR. The table shows about 400,000 clones, with over 75% occurring only once. The sequenced material came from PBMCs or T cells enriched from blood (not recorded which). The receptors here all came from a woman aged 40 to 50 with acute COVID-19. Each CDR3 is given with its conserved first and last residue. A D gene is named only where the DNA matches it firmly. The size field is filled for only some rows; it gives once, few, many or a size class.

TRBD1,TRBV29-1,TRBJ1-1,-,CSVTTGGYTEAFF,TGCAGCGTTACGACAGGGGGATACACTGAAGCTTTCTTT
TRBD2,TRBV2,TRBJ2-3,few,CASSEFASGGRTDTQYF,TGTGCCAGCAGTGAATTTGCTAGCGGGGGCAGGACAGATACGCAGTATTTT
-,TRBV12-3/TRBV12-4,TRBJ1-2,-,CAVGGRHYGYTF,TGTGCAGTCGGGGGGCGCCACTATGGCTACACCTTC
-,TRBV27,TRBJ2-7,once,CASRSPAGGFHEQYF,TGTGCCAGCAGGTCCCCCGCAGGGGGGTTCCACGAGCAGTACTTC
-,TRBV6-5,TRBJ2-7,-,CASSYLRGYEQYF,TGTGCCAGCAGTTACCTCAGGGGTTACGAGCAGTACTTC
TRBD2,TRBV10-3,TRBJ2-1,-,CAIRGSGESNEQFF,TGTGCCATCAGGGGTAGCGGGGAATCTAATGAGCAGTTCTTC
TRBD2,TRBV3-1/TRBV3-2,TRBJ2-7,-,CASSRTGLEEYF,TGTGCCAGCAGCCGCACTGGACTAGAGGAGTACTTC
-,TRBV25-1,TRBJ1-2,-,CASSELSGRYTF,TGTGCCAGCAGTGAACTTTCTGGGAGGTACACCTTC
-,TRBV28,TRBJ1-2,-,CASSLRSNRVGDGYTF,TGTGCCAGCAGTTTGCGCTCGAACAGGGTTGGTGATGGCTACACCTTC
-,TRBV20-1,TRBJ1-1,-,CSASRPGVNTEAFF,TGCAGTGCTAGTAGGCCGGGGGTGAACACTGAAGCTTTCTTT
TRBD1,TRBV29-1,TRBJ2-7,-,CSVTGQGTYEQYF,TGCAGCGTCACGGGACAGGGTACCTACGAGCAGTACTTC
-,TRBV12-3/TRBV12-4,TRBJ1-6,-,CASSPGGSSPLHF,TGTGCCAGCAGTCCGGGAGGGAGTTCACCCCTCCACTTT
TRBD1,TRBV5-1,TRBJ2-7,-,CASSSGQGAYEQYF,TGCGCCAGCAGCTCGGGACAGGGTGCCTACGAGCAGTACTTC
-,TRBV15,TRBJ2-7,-,CATSARRGSSEQYF,TGTGCCACCAGCGCCCGACGCGGGTCGAGCGAGCAGTACTTC
-,TRBV7-9,TRBJ1-3,-,CASSPTGNTIYF,TGTGCCAGCAGCCCAACAGGGAACACCATATATTTT
-,TRBV9,TRBJ2-1,-,CASSEPGGRNNEQFF,TGTGCCAGCAGTGAACCGGGGGGCAGAAACAATGAGCAGTTCTTC
TRBD2,TRBV3-1/TRBV3-2,TRBJ2-2,-,CASSRRGANTGELFF,TGTGCCAGCAGTCGTCGGGGGGCGAACACCGGGGAGCTGTTTTTT
-,TRBV29-1,TRBJ1-2,-,CSVGQGNYGYTF,TGCAGCGTTGGGCAGGGGAACTATGGCTACACCTTC
TRBD2,TRBV5-1,TRBJ2-3,few,CASSPTSGGASPDTQYF,TGCGCCAGCAGCCCTACTAGCGGGGGGGCTTCCCCAGATACGCAGTATTTT
-,TRBV9,TRBJ2-1,-,CASSVLVGGVYNEQFF,TGTGCCAGCAGCGTTTTAGTCGGCGGGGTCTACAATGAGCAGTTCTTC
TRBD1,TRBV11-2,TRBJ2-1,once,CASTRAQGTDNEQFF,TGTGCCAGCACCCGGGCACAGGGGACCGACAATGAGCAGTTCTTC
TRBD2,TRBV18,TRBJ2-3,-,CASSPRQTSGGLHSSTDTQYF,TGTGCCAGCTCACCACGACAGACTAGCGGGGGATTACACTCTAGCACAGATACGCAGTATTTT
TRBD1,TRBV2,TRBJ2-7,-,CASILNRDRAYGQYF,TGTGCCAGCATCCTTAACCGGGACAGGGCCTACGGGCAGTACTTC
-,TRBV2,TRBJ1-4,-,CASSEGEQELKLFF,TGTGCCAGCAGTGAAGGGGAACAGGAGCTAAAACTGTTTTTT
TRBD1,TRBV19,TRBJ1-4,-,CASSITGVAEKLFF,TGTGCCAGTAGTATAACAGGGGTTGCGGAAAAACTGTTTTTT
TRBD2,TRBV15,TRBJ2-7,-,CATSRDGGGPSSYEQYF,TGTGCCACCAGCAGAGATGGCGGGGGGCCTTCCTCCTACGAGCAGTACTTC
-,TRBV11-2,TRBJ1-3,-,CASSFGLLTRSGNTIYF,TGTGCCAGCAGCTTCGGACTTCTTACCCGCTCTGGAAACACCATATATTTT
-,TRBV19,TRBJ1-1,-,CASDFGTGRNTEAFF,TGTGCCAGTGACTTCGGAACAGGGAGGAACACTGAAGCTTTCTTT
-,TRBV5-6,TRBJ2-7,once,CASSLQQGLHEQYF,TGTGCCAGCAGCTTACAACAGGGTCTCCACGAGCAGTACTTC
-,TRBV5-4,TRBJ1-4,-,CASSLTGLTNEKLFF,TGTGCCAGCAGCTTGACGGGGTTAACTAATGAAAAACTGTTTTTT
-,TRBV30,TRBJ2-7,-,CAWGHGGPIYEQYF,TGTGCCTGGGGACACGGGGGGCCTATCTACGAGCAGTACTTC
-,TRBV19,TRBJ2-1,once,CASRTGFNEQFF,TGTGCCAGCCGTACAGGTTTCAATGAGCAGTTCTTC
TRBD2,TRBV4-1,TRBJ2-3,-,CASSLWTSLTDTQYF,TGCGCCAGCAGCCTTTGGACTAGCCTGACAGATACGCAGTATTTT
TRBD1,TRBV19,TRBJ2-7,-,CASSIGTGALEQYF,TGTGCCAGTAGTATAGGGACAGGGGCTCTCGAGCAGTACTTC
TRBD1,TRBV7-9,TRBJ1-2,few,CASSLGDRGRGGYTF,TGTGCCAGCAGCTTAGGGGACAGGGGGCGAGGTGGCTACACCTTC
TRBD1,TRBV15,TRBJ1-1,-,CATSRRTGREAFF,TGTGCCACCAGCAGACGGACAGGTCGGGAAGCTTTCTTT
TRBD1,TRBV30,TRBJ1-1,-,CAWSEGQLNTEAFF,TGTGCCTGGAGCGAGGGACAGCTGAACACTGAAGCTTTCTTT
TRBD1,TRBV3-1/TRBV3-2,TRBJ1-6,-,CASSQGGQNSPLHF,TGTGCCAGCAGCCAGGGGGGACAGAATTCACCCCTCCACTTT
-,TRBV7-9,TRBJ2-7,-,CASSPGQSYEQYF,TGTGCCAGCAGCCCGGGACAATCCTACGAGCAGTACTTC
-,TRBV15,TRBJ1-1,-,CATSRVRGTEAFF,TGTGCCACCAGCAGAGTCAGGGGAACTGAAGCTTTCTTT
-,TRBV6-4,TRBJ1-6,-,CASSEILDSPLHF,TGTGCCAGCAGTGAAATATTAGATTCACCCCTCCACTTT
TRBD2,TRBV27,TRBJ2-3,-,CASSSPGGVPSSTDTQYF,TGTGCCAGCAGTTCCCCCGGGGGGGTCCCTTCTAGCACAGATACGCAGTATTTT
-,TRBV27,TRBJ1-2,-,CASSFNQADLRYTF,TGTGCCAGCAGTTTTAATCAGGCAGATCTACGCTACACCTTC
-,TRBV29-1,TRBJ1-2,-,CSVEGSLPGGYTF,TGCAGCGTTGAGGGCAGCCTCCCGGGGGGCTACACCTTC
TRBD1,TRBV6-5,TRBJ2-5,once,CASRWTGPSETQYF,TGTGCCAGCAGGTGGACAGGACCCAGTGAGACCCAGTACTTC